This T cell receptor (beta chain) was profiled in a study of neurological immune-mediated disorders. Study at large: Of some 34 multiple sclerosis patients, some 30 were relapsing-remitting and 3 secondary progressive.

The V segment lost 6 bases and the J segment 2 bases; nucleotides outside the gene matches: 13. CDR1 and CDR2 (germline): MNHNY, SVGAGI (reference sequence). The CDR3 runs 17 residues. One entry per CDR3 protein results from TCRdb running MiXCR on the 5' RACE reads. The sample holds approximately 43,000 distinct CDR3 sequences, roughly 2.5% seen once. This clonotype showed up many times. The starting material, 2 million PBMCs stored at -80 C, gave rise to the unsorted libraries. Sample: PBMCs. The sequence came from a young man with multiple sclerosis. The rearrangement uses TRBV6-6 and TRBJ2-7; 10 nucleotides line up with TRBD1. The CDR3 DNA is TGTGCCAGCAGGCCTAAGGATTTTGGGACAGGGGCCTACGAGCAGTACTTC. Its translation is CASRPKDFGTGAYEQYF.